This TCR beta chain is drawn from a study of follicular helper T cells after annual influenza vaccination. At the level of the study: Some donors were sampled over the 2013-2014, 2014-2015 and 2015-2016 vaccinations. General observations from the study: Successive annual vaccinations recalled a recurrent oligoclonal ICOS+CD38+ cTfh response with influenza-specific clonotypes. Productive TCRB sequences came from only about 9-22% of cells.

Concerning this clone: Its antigen remains unidentified.

With 6 bases removed from V and 2 bases from J, the gap between germline ends came to 14 bases. Looked up from germline, CDR1 is MDHEN and CDR2 is SYDVKM. CDR3 length: 14 residues. Generated by immunoSEQ multiplex PCR, the TCRdb table keeps only in-frame clones and is missing some. The sample shows several thousand clones, roughly 82% of them seen only once. Noted time point: 2014-2015 season, pre-vaccination. No donor had influenza vaccine in the prior 6 months; all lived in the community. The source was CXCR5+ CD38- circulating T follicular helper cells from blood, collected on the day of influenza vaccination. Subset of the sample: circulating Tfh, non-naive CD4+CXCR5+PD-1+ (ICOS+CD38+ or ICOS-CD38-). The receptor comes from an adult who received the influenza vaccine. The chain joins TRBV28 to TRBJ2-7, with no clear D. The CDR3 is CASSLPRPPYEQYF. For the CDR3, the DNA is TGTGCCAGCAGCCTTCCCAGGCCCCCCTACGAGCAGTACTTC.